These T cell receptor beta chains were read from a single sample in a study of post-analysis software for immune sequencing data. Each CDR3 protein is one row after TCRdb ran MiXCR on the PCR reads. Among 450,000 to 650,000 distinct CDR3 sequences listed, about 40% were seen once. The sample taken for sequencing was blood. The receptors come from a girl aged 5 to 17 with multiple sclerosis. CDR3s include the opening cysteine and the closing phenylalanine or tryptophan. D genes are given only for firm matches.

TRBJ2-3,-,TRBV4-1,CASSPGVAGIRTDTQYF
TRBJ2-3,-,TRBV12-3/TRBV12-4,CASVEGGGTDTQYF
TRBJ1-5,-,TRBV7-9,CASSFGPRPQHF
TRBJ2-1,TRBD2,TRBV7-9,CASSLAAGGRYNEQFF
TRBJ2-7,TRBD1,TRBV5-1,CASSSTGTDLYEQYF
TRBJ2-1,-,TRBV9,CASSVDGSGDYNEQFF
TRBJ2-7,-,TRBV5-1,CASSLVSAGSSYEQYF
TRBJ2-1,TRBD1,TRBV2,CAAGRVGQDYNEQFF
TRBJ2-7,-,TRBV21-1,CAPHIPGCEQYF
TRBJ2-7,TRBD2,TRBV6-1,CASSPLLAGRSYEQYF
TRBJ1-4,TRBD1,TRBV20-1,CSASPPGQGVGGEKLFF
TRBJ2-1,-,TRBV5-1,CASSLNQGHEQFF
TRBJ1-2,-,TRBV10-3,CAISEGRTGYGYTF
TRBJ2-5,TRBD2,TRBV12-3/TRBV12-4,CASSPDQQPGLDGRTQYF
TRBJ2-3,-,TRBV10-3,CAISEFVQGPTSTDTQYF
-,TRBD2,TRBV7-9,CASSDLAGVYEQYF
TRBJ2-2,-,TRBV6-6,CATPGINTGELFF
TRBJ2-1,TRBD2,TRBV2,CASTGTSGSSNEQFF
TRBJ1-4,TRBD1,TRBV10-3,CAISESGQGFGKLFF
TRBJ2-3,TRBD1,TRBV20-1,CSASQGQGYASTDTQYF
TRBJ2-7,-,TRBV12-3/TRBV12-4,CASSLVAAEQYF
TRBJ2-1,-,TRBV5-1,CASSSYRDGNERFF
TRBJ1-5,-,TRBV6-6,CASSYEGSGRGDQPQHF
TRBJ2-3,TRBD2,TRBV7-8,CASSLRRGGRSEKPTDTQYF
TRBJ1-1,-,TRBV6-4,CASSDSNTEAFF
TRBJ2-1,TRBD2,TRBV4-2,CATRASGVIPYNEQFF
TRBJ2-5,TRBD1,TRBV6-6,CASSPLPGTGGYEQHF
TRBJ1-2,-,TRBV15,CATSRDGTIPYGYTF
TRBJ2-1,TRBD1,TRBV7-9,CASSLAGQGAIYNEQFF
TRBJ2-4,TRBD1,TRBV5-1,CASSIGTVEQYF
TRBJ2-7,-,TRBV30,CAWRGGLDEQYF
TRBJ2-7,TRBD2,TRBV4-2,CASSQIAGSYEQYF
TRBJ2-7,TRBD2,TRBV7-2,CASSLSGAPVEQYF
TRBJ2-5,-,TRBV30,CAWSGRGKTQYF
TRBJ2-3,TRBD1,TRBV6-5,CTSSYAGTGAKDTQYF
TRBJ1-6,-,TRBV14,CASRQDIRNSPLHF
TRBJ1-1,-,TRBV12-3/TRBV12-4,CASSFRRVGTEAFF
TRBJ1-2,-,TRBV13,CASSPSGGIYGYTF
TRBJ2-5,-,TRBV4-1,CASSQGGLGGETQYF
TRBJ1-2,TRBD1,TRBV12-3/TRBV12-4,CDSSTGVNYGYTF
TRBJ2-5,-,TRBV7-8,CASGRGGFQETQYF
TRBJ2-7,TRBD1,TRBV10-3,CAIRGQSYEQYF
TRBJ2-1,TRBD2,TRBV5-1,CASSLTSESYNEQFF
TRBJ2-5,-,TRBV7-8,CAIREEEETQYF
TRBJ1-1,-,TRBV9,CASSPQGQTNTEAFF
TRBJ2-3,-,TRBV10-3,CAISLGTDTQYF
TRBJ2-5,-,TRBV6-6,CASSYSNREETQYF
TRBJ2-5,TRBD2,TRBV5-1,CASSLVAGAGETQYF
TRBJ1-2,TRBD1,TRBV7-2,CASRTGGPYGYTF
TRBJ1-4,-,TRBV12-3/TRBV12-4,CASSLLGLGLFF
TRBJ2-7,-,TRBV20-1,CSARGSPADEQYF
TRBJ2-5,-,TRBV7-9,CASSLVPGQTQYF
TRBJ1-1,-,TRBV12-3/TRBV12-4,CASRLEGGATEAFF
TRBJ2-7,TRBD2,TRBV10-3,CAISAGTSGSYEQYF